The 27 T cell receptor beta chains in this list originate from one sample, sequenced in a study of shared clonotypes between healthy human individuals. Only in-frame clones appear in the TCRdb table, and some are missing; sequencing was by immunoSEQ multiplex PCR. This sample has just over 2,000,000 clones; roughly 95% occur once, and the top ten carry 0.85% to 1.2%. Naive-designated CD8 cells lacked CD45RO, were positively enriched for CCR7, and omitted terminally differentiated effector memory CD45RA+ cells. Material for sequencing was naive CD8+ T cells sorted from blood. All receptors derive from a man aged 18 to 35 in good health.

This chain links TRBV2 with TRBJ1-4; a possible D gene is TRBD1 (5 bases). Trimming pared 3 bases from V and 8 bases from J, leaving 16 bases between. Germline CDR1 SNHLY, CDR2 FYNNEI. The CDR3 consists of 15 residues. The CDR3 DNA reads TGTGCCAGCAGTGATGCGGGGGATCCTCGCGAAAAACTGTTTTTT. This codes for CASSDAGDPREKLFF. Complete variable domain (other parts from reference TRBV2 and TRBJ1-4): EPEVTQTPSHQVTQMGQEVILRCVPISNHLYFYWYRQILGQKVEFLVSFYNNEISEKSEIFDDQFSVERPDGSNFTLKIRSTKLEDSAMYFCASSDAGDPREKLFFGSGTQLSVL.

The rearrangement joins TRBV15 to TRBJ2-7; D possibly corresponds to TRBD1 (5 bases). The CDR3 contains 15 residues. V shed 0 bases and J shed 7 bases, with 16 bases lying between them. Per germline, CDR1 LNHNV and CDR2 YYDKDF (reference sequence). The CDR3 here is CATSRDPTAVWEQYF. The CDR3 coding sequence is TGTGCCACCAGCAGAGATCCGACAGCCGTCTGGGAGCAGTACTTC.

The CDR3 region is CASSPWTGSPNEKLFF. CDR3 nucleotide sequence: TGTGCCAGCAGCCCTTGGACAGGGTCCCCTAATGAAAAACTGTTTTTT. The chain combines TRBV7-9 with TRBJ1-4; 8 nucleotides line up with TRBD1. Trimming took 5 bases from V and 3 from J; bases not matched to a gene: 8. The germline V gene has CDR1 SEHNR and CDR2 FQNEAQ (reference sequence). CDR3 length: 16 residues.

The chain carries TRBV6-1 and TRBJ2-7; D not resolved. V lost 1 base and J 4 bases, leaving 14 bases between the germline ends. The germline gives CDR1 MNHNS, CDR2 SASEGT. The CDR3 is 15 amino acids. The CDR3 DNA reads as TGTGCCAGCAGTGAAGTTTACCCCTCGGGTTACGAGCAGTACTTC. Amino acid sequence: CASSEVYPSGYEQYF.

The CDR3 region is CASSESTSGGVQETQYF. The DNA for the CDR3 is TGCGCCAGCAGTGAGTCGACTAGCGGGGGGGTCCAAGAGACCCAGTACTTC. The chain has TRBV10-2 and TRBJ2-5; TRBD2 matches at 14 bases. Unmatched junction bases numbered 1, after V lost 0 bases and J lost 1 base. The length of the CDR3 is 17 residues. From germline, CDR1 is WSHSY and CDR2 SAAADI.

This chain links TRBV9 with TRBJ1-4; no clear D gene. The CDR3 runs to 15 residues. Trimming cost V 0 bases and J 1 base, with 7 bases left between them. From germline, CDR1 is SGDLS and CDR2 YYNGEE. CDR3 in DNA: TGTGCCAGCAGCGTAGGTGAGGGAACTAATGAAAAACTGTTTTTT. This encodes CASSVGEGTNEKLFF.

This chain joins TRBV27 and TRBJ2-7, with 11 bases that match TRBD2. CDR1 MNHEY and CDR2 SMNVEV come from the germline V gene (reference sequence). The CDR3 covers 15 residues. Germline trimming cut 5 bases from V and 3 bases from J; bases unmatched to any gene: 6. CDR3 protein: CASSGGTSGDYEQYF. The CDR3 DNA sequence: TGTGCCAGCAGTGGCGGGACTAGCGGAGACTACGAGCAGTACTTC.

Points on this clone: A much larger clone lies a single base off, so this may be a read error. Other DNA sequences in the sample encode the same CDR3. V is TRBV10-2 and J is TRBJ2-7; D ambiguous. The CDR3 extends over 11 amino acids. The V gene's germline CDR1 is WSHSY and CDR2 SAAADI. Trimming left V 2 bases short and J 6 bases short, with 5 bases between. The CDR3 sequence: CASSEGSEQYF. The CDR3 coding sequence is TGCGCCAGCAGTGAGGGCTCCGAGCAGTACTTC.

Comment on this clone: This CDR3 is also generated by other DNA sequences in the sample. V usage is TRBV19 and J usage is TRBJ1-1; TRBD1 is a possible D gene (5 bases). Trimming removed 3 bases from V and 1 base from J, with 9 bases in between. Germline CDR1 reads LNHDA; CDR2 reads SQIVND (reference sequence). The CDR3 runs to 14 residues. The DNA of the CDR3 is TGTGCCAGTAGTATGCAGGGAGGGAACACTGAAGCTTTCTTT. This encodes CASSMQGGNTEAFF.

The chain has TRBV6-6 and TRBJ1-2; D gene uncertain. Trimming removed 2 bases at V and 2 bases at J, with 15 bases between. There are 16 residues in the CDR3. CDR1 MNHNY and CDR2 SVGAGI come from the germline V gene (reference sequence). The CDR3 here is CASSYGIGSRNYGYTF. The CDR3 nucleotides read TGTGCCAGCAGTTACGGCATTGGGTCGCGGAACTATGGCTACACCTTC.

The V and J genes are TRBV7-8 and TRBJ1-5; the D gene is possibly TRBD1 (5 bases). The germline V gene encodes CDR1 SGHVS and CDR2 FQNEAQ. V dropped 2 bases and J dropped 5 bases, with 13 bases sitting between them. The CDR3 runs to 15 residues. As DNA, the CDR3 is TGTGCCAGCAGCTTATTGGGGCAGGGTGATCAGCCCCAGCATTTT. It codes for CASSLLGQGDQPQHF.

The CDR3 DNA sequence: TGTGCCAGCAGTGACTCGAGGCAGGGGGGCATATACGAGCAGTACTTC. Translated: CASSDSRQGGIYEQYF. The chain uses TRBV6-4 and TRBJ2-7; D is possibly TRBD1 (7 bases). CDR1 and CDR2 from the germline V gene are MRHNA and SNTAGT. Trimming shortened V by 0 bases and J by 4 bases, and 16 bases separated the two germline ends. The CDR3 runs 16 residues.

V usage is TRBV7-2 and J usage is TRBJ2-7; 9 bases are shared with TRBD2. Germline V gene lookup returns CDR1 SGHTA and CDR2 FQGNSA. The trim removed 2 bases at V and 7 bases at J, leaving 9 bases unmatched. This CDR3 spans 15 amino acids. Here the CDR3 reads CASSLRGTSQFEQYF. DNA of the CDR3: TGTGCCAGCAGCTTAAGAGGGACTAGCCAATTTGAGCAGTACTTC.

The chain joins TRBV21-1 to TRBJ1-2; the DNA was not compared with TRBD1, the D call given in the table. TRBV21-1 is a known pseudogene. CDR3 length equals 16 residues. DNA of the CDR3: TGTGCCAGCAGCACCTTCGCGACAGCTTCTAACTATGGCTACACCTTC. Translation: CASSTFATASNYGYTF.

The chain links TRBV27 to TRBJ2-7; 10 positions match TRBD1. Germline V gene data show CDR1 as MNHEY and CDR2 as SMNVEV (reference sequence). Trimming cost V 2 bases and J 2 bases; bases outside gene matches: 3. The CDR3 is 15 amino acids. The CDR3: CASSLGTGVTYEQYF. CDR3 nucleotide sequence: TGTGCCAGCAGTTTAGGGACAGGGGTTACCTACGAGCAGTACTTC.

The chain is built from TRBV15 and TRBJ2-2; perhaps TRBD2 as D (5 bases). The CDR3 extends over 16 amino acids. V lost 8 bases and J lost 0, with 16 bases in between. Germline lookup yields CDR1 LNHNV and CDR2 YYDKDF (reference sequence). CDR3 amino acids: CATWETTYTNTGELFF. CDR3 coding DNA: TGTGCCACCTGGGAGACTACTTATACGAACACCGGGGAGCTGTTTTTT.

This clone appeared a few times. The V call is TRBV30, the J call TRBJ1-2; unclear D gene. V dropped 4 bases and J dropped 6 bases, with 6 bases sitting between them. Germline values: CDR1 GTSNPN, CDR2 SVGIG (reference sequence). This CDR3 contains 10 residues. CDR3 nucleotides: TGTGCCTGGAATAATGATGGCTACACCTTC. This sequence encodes CAWNNDGYTF.

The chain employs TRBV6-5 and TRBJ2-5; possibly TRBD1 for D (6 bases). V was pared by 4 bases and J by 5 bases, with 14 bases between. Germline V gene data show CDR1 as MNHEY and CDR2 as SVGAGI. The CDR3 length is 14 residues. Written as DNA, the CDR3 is TGTGCCAGCAGTTCCAGGGGTTCGGAGGAGACCCAGTACTTC. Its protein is CASSSRGSEETQYF.

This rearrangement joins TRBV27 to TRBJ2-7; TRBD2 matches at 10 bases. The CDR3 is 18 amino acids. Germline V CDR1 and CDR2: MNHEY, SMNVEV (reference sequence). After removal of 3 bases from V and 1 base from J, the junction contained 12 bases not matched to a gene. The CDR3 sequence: CASSFSVGSGGYSYEQYF. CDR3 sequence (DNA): TGTGCCAGCAGTTTTTCGGTTGGTAGCGGGGGGTATTCCTACGAGCAGTACTTC.

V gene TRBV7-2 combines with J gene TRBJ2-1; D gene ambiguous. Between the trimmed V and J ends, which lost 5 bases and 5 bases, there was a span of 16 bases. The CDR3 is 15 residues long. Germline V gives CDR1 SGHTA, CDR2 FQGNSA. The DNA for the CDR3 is TGTGCCAGCAGCACCCGACTCGAGATCAACAATGAGCAGTTCTTC. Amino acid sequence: CASSTRLEINNEQFF.

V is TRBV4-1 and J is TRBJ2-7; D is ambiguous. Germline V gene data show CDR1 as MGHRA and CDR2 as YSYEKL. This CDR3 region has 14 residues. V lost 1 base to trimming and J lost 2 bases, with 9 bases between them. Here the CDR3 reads CASSQVDGPYEQYF. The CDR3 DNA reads TGCGCCAGCAGCCAAGTGGACGGACCCTACGAGCAGTACTTC.

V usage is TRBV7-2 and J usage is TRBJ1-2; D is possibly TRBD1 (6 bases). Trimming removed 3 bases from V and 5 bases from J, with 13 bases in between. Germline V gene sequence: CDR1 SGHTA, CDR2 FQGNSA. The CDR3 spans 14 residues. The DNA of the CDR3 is TGTGCCAGCAGCTTCTGGGGCCAGGGGTATGGCTACACCTTC. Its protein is CASSFWGQGYGYTF.

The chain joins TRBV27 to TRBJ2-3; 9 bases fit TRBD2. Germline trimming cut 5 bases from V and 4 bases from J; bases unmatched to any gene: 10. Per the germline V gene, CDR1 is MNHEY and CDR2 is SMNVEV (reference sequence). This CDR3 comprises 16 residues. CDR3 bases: TGTGCCAGCAGTCCCCTCCCTAGCGGGGCGGCAGATACGCAGTATTTT. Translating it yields CASSPLPSGAADTQYF.

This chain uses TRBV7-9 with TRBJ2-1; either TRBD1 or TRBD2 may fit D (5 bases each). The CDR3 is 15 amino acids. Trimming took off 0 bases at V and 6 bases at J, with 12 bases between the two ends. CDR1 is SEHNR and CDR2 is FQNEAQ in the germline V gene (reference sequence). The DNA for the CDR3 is TGTGCCAGCAGCTTAGCTAGAGGGACGATCAATGAGCAGTTCTTC. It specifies CASSLARGTINEQFF.

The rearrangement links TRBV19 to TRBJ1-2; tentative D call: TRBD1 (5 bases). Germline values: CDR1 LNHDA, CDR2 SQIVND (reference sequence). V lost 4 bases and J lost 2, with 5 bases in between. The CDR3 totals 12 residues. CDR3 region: CASSKGNYGYTF. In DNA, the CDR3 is TGTGCCAGTAGTAAGGGGAACTATGGCTACACCTTC.

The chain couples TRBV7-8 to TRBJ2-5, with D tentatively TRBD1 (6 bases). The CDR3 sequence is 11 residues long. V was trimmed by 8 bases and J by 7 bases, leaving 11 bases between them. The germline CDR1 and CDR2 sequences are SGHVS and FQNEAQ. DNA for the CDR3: TGTGCCAGCTTTGGGGGCGGGACCCAGTACTTC. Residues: CASFGGGTQYF.

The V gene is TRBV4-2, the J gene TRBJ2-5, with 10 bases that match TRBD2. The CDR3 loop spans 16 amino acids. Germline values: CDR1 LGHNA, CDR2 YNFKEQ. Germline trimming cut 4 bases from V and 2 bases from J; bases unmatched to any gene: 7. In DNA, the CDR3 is TGTGCCAGCAGCCTACAACTAGCGGGGAATCAAGAGACCCAGTACTTC. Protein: CASSLQLAGNQETQYF.